This note documents a single T cell receptor beta chain sequence. Its specificity is unknown. The sample belongs to a study of T cell responses to AZD1222 COVID-19 vaccine. General study points: Unmutated variant regions are reportedly the target of nearly half of TCRs that are spike-specific. There were mostly white British donors and more females than males, and clonal diversity was possibly underestimated. Sampled repertoires all dated from after the peak T cell response. Only a handful of people who got AZD1222 tested seropositive at baseline.

Assay used: immunoSEQ multiplex PCR; TCRdb lists only in-frame clones, some missing. The data contain under 200,000 clones, more than 75% of them singletons. The sample consisted of peripheral blood, taken 28 days after the second AZD1222 dose. The receptor comes from an adult who received the AZD1222 COVID-19 vaccine.

The CDR3 sequence: CASGSPTETGELFF. CDR3 nucleotides: TGTGCTAGTGGTTCACCGACAGAAACCGGGGAGCTGTTTTTT. The V and J genes are TRBV12-5 and TRBJ2-2, with D possibly matching TRBD1 (5 bases). Per germline, CDR1 LGHNT and CDR2 FRNRAP. V was clipped by 4 bases and J by 5 bases, with 11 bases between them. The CDR3 is 14 amino acids.